The rows below give T cell receptor beta chains drawn from one sample of a study of CD8+ T cells in alopecia areata. The assay was immunoSEQ multiplex PCR, and TCRdb's table has in-frame clones only and misses some. The sample holds some 200,000 clones, roughly 60% seen once. Sequencing was performed on CD4+ T cells sorted from blood, taken at week 24, from a patient treated with tofacitinib. Receptor source: a human donor with alopecia areata. Both conserved end residues are part of each CDR3. Each record gives: clone size, CDR3 length, J gene, V gene, D gene, CDR3 protein, CDR3 DNA. D genes are given only for firm matches. Clone size, where shown, is once, few, many, or a class for clones that have expanded.

few 14 TRBJ2-5 TRBV4-2 - CASSQAQRGETQYF TGTGCCAGCAGCCAAGCCCAGCGAGGAGAGACCCAGTACTTC
- 16 TRBJ1-1 TRBV27 - CASSPRRGVVNTEAFF TGTGCCAGCAGCCCTCGCCGAGGGGTAGTGAACACTGAAGCTTTCTTT
- 18 TRBJ1-5 TRBV6-1 TRBD1 CASSDRGTWGQGDQPQHF TGTGCCAGCAGTGATAGGGGGACCTGGGGACAGGGAGATCAGCCCCAGCATTTT
- 14 TRBJ1-1 TRBV28 TRBD1 CASSLSQGDTEAFF TGTGCCAGCAGTCTTTCCCAGGGGGACACTGAAGCTTTCTTT
few 13 TRBJ2-5 TRBV30 - CAWSVIGQETQYF TGTGCCTGGAGTGTAATCGGACAAGAGACCCAGTACTTC
- 13 TRBJ2-3 TRBV4-3 - CASSQAVVDTQYF TGCGCCAGCAGCCAAGCGGTTGTGGATACGCAGTATTTT
once 14 TRBJ1-2 TRBV2 TRBD1 CASSAGGSNYGYTF TGTGCCAGCAGTGCAGGGGGGTCTAACTATGGCTACACCTTC
few 12 TRBJ2-7 TRBV30 - CAWGMSSYEQYF TGTGCCTGGGGCATGAGCTCCTACGAGCAGTACTTC
once 13 TRBJ2-2 TRBV15 - CATGGPGTGELFF TGTGCCACCGGGGGGCCGGGCACCGGGGAGCTGTTTTTT
- 14 TRBJ2-7 TRBV27 TRBD1 CASSLYRGSYEQYF TGTGCCAGCAGTTTATACAGGGGGAGCTACGAGCAGTACTTC
- 14 TRBJ2-3 TRBV7-9 TRBD2 CASSVAGITDTQYF TGTGCCAGCAGCGTAGCGGGAATCACAGATACGCAGTATTTT
- 15 TRBJ2-3 TRBV5-1 TRBD2 CASSFSGGHADTQYF TGCGCCAGCAGCTTCTCGGGGGGGCACGCAGATACGCAGTATTTT
- 15 TRBJ2-5 TRBV5-1 TRBD1 CASSVGTANQETQYF TGCGCCAGCAGCGTAGGGACAGCAAACCAAGAGACCCAGTACTTC
- 11 TRBJ2-7 TRBV6-6 - CASSFFGEQYF TGTGCCAGCAGCTTTTTTGGCGAGCAGTACTTC
few 11 TRBJ2-5 TRBV20-1 - CSAEGEETQYF TGCAGTGCGGAAGGGGAAGAGACCCAGTACTTC
- 14 TRBJ2-3 TRBV27 - CASSLRVSLHTQYF TGTGCCAGCAGTTTAAGGGTTAGTCTGCATACGCAGTATTTT
- 17 TRBJ2-3 TRBV7-8 TRBD2 CASSLGRGTMLWDTQYF TGTGCCAGCAGCTTAGGCCGTGGGACTATGCTTTGGGATACGCAGTATTTT
once 15 TRBJ2-5 TRBV11-1 - CASSSAGQAQETQYF TGTGCCAGCAGCTCGGCGGGACAAGCACAAGAGACCCAGTACTTC
- 12 TRBJ2-1 TRBV6-6 TRBD2 CATGTRANEQFF TGTGCCACCGGGACTAGGGCAAATGAGCAGTTCTTC
- 15 TRBJ1-1 TRBV5-1 TRBD1 CASSPLDAGGTEAFF TGCGCCAGCAGCCCCCTCGATGCAGGGGGAACTGAAGCTTTCTTT
- 13 TRBJ2-7 TRBV5-1 - CASSSKLTYEQYF TGCGCCAGCAGCTCCAAACTGACCTACGAGCAGTACTTC
- 15 TRBJ2-1 TRBV25-1 TRBD2 CASSVAGSSYNEQFF TGTGCCAGCAGTGTAGCGGGGAGTTCCTACAATGAGCAGTTCTTC
few 14 TRBJ1-1 TRBV5-1 TRBD1 CASSLGDRGSEAFF TGCGCCAGCAGCTTGGGGGACAGGGGCAGTGAAGCTTTCTTT
few 14 TRBJ1-1 TRBV5-1 - CASSLRGLNTEAFF TGCGCCAGCAGCTTGAGAGGCTTGAACACTGAAGCTTTCTTT
once 13 TRBJ2-5 TRBV9 - CASSVGMEETQYF TGTGCCAGCAGCGTAGGGATGGAAGAGACCCAGTACTTC
- 18 TRBJ2-2 TRBV25-1 TRBD2 CASSEDSSGSGYTGELFF TGTGCCAGCAGTGAGGATAGTAGCGGGAGTGGGTATACCGGGGAGCTGTTTTTT
- 14 TRBJ2-7 TRBV2 - CASRKPGAPLEQYF TGTGCCAGCAGGAAACCCGGGGCTCCCCTCGAGCAGTACTTC
few 14 TRBJ2-7 TRBV7-9 TRBD2 CASSLGTSAYEQYF TGTGCCAGCAGCTTAGGGACTAGCGCCTACGAGCAGTACTTC
- 13 TRBJ2-2 TRBV14 - CASSQSLGGELFF TGTGCCAGCAGCCAAAGTCTTGGCGGGGAGCTGTTTTTT
- 10 TRBJ2-1 TRBV29-1 - CSVPGTEQFF TGCAGCGTCCCAGGGACAGAGCAGTTCTTC